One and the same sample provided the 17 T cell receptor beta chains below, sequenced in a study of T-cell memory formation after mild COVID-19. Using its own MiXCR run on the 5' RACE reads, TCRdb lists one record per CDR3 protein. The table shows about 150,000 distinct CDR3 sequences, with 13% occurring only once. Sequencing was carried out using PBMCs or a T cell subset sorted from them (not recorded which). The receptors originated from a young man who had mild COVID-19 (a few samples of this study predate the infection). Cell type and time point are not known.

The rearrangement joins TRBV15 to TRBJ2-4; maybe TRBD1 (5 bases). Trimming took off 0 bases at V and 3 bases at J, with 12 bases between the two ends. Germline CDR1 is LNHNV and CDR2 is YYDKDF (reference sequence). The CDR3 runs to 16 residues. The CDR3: CATSREGAWNKNIQYF. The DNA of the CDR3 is TGTGCCACCAGCAGAGAAGGGGCGTGGAACAAAAACATTCAGTACTTC.

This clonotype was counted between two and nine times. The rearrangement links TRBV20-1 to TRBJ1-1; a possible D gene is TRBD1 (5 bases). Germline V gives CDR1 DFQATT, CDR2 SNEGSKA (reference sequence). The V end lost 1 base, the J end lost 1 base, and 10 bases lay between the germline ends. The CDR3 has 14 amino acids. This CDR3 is CSARVGGPNTEAFF. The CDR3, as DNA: TGCAGTGCTAGAGTGGGGGGACCGAACACTGAAGCTTTCTTT.

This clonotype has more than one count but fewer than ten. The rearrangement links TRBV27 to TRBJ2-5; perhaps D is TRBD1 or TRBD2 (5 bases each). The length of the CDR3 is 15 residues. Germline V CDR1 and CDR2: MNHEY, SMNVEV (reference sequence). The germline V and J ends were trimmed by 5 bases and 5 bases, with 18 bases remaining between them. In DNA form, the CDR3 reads TGTGCCAGCAGTCCTTGGCTGGGGACGGGTGAGACCCAGTACTTC. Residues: CASSPWLGTGETQYF.

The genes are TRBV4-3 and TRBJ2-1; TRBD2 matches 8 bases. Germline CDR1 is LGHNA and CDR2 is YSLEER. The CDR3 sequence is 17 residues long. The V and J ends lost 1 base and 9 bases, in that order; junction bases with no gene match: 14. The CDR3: CASSQGNPGTRLTEQFF. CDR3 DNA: TGCGCCAGCAGCCAAGGGAACCCCGGGACTAGACTGACTGAGCAGTTCTTC.

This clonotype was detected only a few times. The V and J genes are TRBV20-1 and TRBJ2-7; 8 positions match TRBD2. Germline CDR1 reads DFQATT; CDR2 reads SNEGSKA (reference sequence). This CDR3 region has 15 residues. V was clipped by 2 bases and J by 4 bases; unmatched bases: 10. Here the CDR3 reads CSARRASGQQYEQYV. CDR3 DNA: TGCAGTGCTAGAAGGGCTAGCGGGCAGCAATACGAGCAGTACGTC.

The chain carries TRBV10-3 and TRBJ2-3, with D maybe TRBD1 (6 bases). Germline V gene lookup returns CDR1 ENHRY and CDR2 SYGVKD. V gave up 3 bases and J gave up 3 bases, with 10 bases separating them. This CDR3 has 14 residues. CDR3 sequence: CAISDRQETDTQYF. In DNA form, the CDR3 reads TGTGCCATCAGTGACAGACAGGAGACAGATACGCAGTATTTT.

In nucleotides, the CDR3 is TGTGCCAGCAGCAGCACAGCCTACGAGCAGTACGTC. Translating gives CASSSTAYEQYV. The V gene is TRBV7-9, the J gene TRBJ2-7; D is undetermined. CDR1 is SEHNR, CDR2 FQNEAQ, per germline (reference sequence). Trimming shortened V by 5 bases and J by 2 bases, and 7 bases separated the two germline ends. The CDR3 runs to 12 residues.

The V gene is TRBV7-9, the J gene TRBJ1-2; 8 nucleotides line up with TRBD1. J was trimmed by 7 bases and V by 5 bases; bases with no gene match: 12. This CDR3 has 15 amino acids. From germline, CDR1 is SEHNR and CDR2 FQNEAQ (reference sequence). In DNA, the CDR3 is TGTGCCAGCAGCGCCTCCGGGACAGGCCCTATTGGCTACACCTTC. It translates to CASSASGTGPIGYTF.

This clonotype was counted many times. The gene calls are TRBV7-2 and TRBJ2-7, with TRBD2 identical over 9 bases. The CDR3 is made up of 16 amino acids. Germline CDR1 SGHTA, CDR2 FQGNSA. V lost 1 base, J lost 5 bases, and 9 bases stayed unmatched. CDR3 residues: CASSLEGGGAGHEQYV. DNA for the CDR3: TGTGCCAGCAGCTTAGAAGGCGGGGGGGCCGGTCACGAGCAGTACGTC.

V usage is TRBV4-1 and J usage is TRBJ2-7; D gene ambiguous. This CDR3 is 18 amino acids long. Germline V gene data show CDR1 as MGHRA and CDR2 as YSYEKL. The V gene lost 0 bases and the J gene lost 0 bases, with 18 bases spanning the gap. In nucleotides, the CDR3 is TGCGCCAGCAGCCAAGAGGCGCCAGAGTCAAGGGTCTCCTACGAGCAGTACTTC. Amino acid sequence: CASSQEAPESRVSYEQYF.

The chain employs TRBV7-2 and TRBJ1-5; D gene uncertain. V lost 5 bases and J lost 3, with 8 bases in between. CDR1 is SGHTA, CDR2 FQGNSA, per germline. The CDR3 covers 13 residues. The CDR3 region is CASSLNVNQPQHF. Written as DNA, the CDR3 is TGTGCCAGCAGCCTTAACGTCAATCAGCCCCAGCATTTT.

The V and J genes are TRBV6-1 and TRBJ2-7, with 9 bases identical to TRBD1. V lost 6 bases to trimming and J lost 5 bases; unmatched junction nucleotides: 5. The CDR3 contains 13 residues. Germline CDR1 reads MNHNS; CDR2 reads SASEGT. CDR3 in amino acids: CASSVDRGDEQYV. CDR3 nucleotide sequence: TGTGCCAGCAGCGTGGACAGGGGAGACGAGCAGTACGTC.

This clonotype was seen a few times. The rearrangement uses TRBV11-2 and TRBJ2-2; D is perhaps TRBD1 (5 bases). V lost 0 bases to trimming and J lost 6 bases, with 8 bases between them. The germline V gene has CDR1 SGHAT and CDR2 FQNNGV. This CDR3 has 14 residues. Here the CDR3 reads CASSLDGAPGELFF. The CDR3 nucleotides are TGTGCCAGCAGCTTAGATGGGGCGCCCGGGGAGCTGTTTTTT. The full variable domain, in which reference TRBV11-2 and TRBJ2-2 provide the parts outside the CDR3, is EAGVAQSPRYKIIEKRQSVAFWCNPISGHATLYWYQQILGQGPKLLIQFQNNGVVDDSQLPKDRFSAERLKGVDSTLKIQPAKLEDSAVYLCASSLDGAPGELFFGEGSRLTVL.

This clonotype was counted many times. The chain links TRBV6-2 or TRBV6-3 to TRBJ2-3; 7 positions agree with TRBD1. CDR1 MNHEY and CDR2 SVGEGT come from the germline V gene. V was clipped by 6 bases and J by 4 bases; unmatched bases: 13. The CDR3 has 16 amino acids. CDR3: CASRTQPSRGPDTQYF. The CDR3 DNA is TGTGCCAGCAGAACACAGCCCTCTAGGGGGCCAGATACGCAGTATTTT.

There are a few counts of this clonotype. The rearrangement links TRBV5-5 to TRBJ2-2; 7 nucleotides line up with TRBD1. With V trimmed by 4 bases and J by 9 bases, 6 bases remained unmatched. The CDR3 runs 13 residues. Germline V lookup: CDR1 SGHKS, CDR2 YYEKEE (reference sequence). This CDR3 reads CASSRRGGWELFF. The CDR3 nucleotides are TGTGCCAGCAGCCGCCGAGGGGGCTGGGAGCTGTTTTTT.

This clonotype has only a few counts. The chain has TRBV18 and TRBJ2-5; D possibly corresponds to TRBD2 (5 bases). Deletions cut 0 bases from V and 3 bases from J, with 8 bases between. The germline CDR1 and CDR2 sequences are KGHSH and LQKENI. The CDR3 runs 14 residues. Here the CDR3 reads CASSPPYGEETQYF. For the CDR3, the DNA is TGTGCCAGCTCACCACCATACGGGGAAGAGACCCAGTACTTC.

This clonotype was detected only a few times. CDR3 protein: CASSYSAGAGANVLTF. The CDR3 DNA reads as TGTGCCAGCAGTTACAGTGCAGGGGCTGGGGCCAACGTCCTGACTTTC. V gene TRBV6-5 combines with J gene TRBJ2-6; weak D call: TRBD1 (6 bases). CDR1 MNHEY and CDR2 SVGAGI come from the germline V gene. CDR3 size: 16 residues. The ends were cut back, 2 bases at V and 2 bases at J, with 10 bases in the middle.